One sample yielded the 29 T cell receptor beta chains listed below, sequenced in a study of T cell responses to AZD1222 COVID-19 vaccine. Sequenced by immunoSEQ multiplex PCR; TCRdb stores in-frame clones only, minus some. In the table there are around 140,000 clones, 88% of which are singletons. Sequences were derived from peripheral blood, sampled 28 days after the second dose of the MenACWY control vaccine. The origin of the receptors is an adult who received the MenACWY meningococcal vaccine as a control.

This rearrangement joins TRBV19 to TRBJ1-1; the D is unclear. The ends were cut back, 4 bases at V and 2 bases at J, with 8 bases in the middle. CDR1 is LNHDA and CDR2 is SQIVND in the germline V gene (reference sequence). CDR3 length: 13 amino acids. The CDR3 protein is CASSNTINTEAFF. CDR3 DNA: TGTGCCAGTAGTAATACTATAAACACTGAAGCTTTCTTT.

The chain joins TRBV10-3 to TRBJ2-5, with 9 bases fitting TRBD2. Trimming took 6 bases from V and 7 from J; bases not matched to a gene: 9. The germline gives CDR1 ENHRY, CDR2 SYGVKD. The CDR3 has 14 amino acids. CDR3 in amino acids: CAISPSGARRTQYF. The CDR3 DNA reads TGTGCCATCAGCCCTAGCGGGGCAAGGAGGACCCAGTACTTC.

The chain has TRBV18 and TRBJ2-3; 8 bases are a match to TRBD1. The CDR3 length is 16 residues. Germline V gene data show CDR1 as KGHSH and CDR2 as LQKENI. With V trimmed by 3 bases and J by 2 bases, 7 bases remained unmatched. CDR3 residues: CASSPPRTGTTDTQYF. In DNA form, the CDR3 reads TGTGCCAGCTCACCGCCCCGGACAGGGACCACAGATACGCAGTATTTT.

The chain is built from TRBV24-1 and TRBJ2-1; 10 bases are shared with TRBD2. The V and J ends lost 1 base and 5 bases, in that order; junction bases with no gene match: 4. The germline gives CDR1 KGHDR, CDR2 SFDVKD. The CDR3 runs to 16 residues. The CDR3 DNA reads as TGTGCCACCAGTGATTTTTCTAGCGGGAGCCACAATGAGCAGTTCTTC. Translated: CATSDFSSGSHNEQFF.

This chain uses TRBV10-3 with TRBJ2-3; D remains ambiguous. Trimming shortened V by 3 bases and J by 3 bases, and 7 bases separated the two germline ends. CDR3 size: 13 residues. Germline V CDR1 and CDR2: ENHRY, SYGVKD. CDR3 DNA sequence: TGTGCCATCAGTGATCAACTAACAGATACGCAGTATTTT. Protein: CAISDQLTDTQYF.

The V and J genes are TRBV18 and TRBJ1-1; D call uncertain. Germline CDR1 and CDR2: KGHSH and LQKENI. V shed 5 bases and J shed 1 base, with 8 bases lying between them. This CDR3 has 13 amino acids. CDR3 amino acids: CASSVNRNTEAFF. DNA of the CDR3: TGTGCCAGCTCAGTTAACAGGAACACTGAAGCTTTCTTT.

This clone was detected only once. V is TRBV5-1 and J is TRBJ2-5, with 11 bases that match TRBD1. Germline-derived CDR1 and CDR2 are SGHRS and YFSETQ. The length of the CDR3 is 15 residues. J was trimmed by 2 bases and V by 5 bases; bases with no gene match: 5. The CDR3 loop reads CASSQGTGGQETQYF. The CDR3 DNA reads TGCGCCAGCAGTCAAGGGACAGGGGGGCAAGAGACCCAGTACTTC.

The chain joins TRBV27 to TRBJ1-1; 8 bases agree with TRBD1. In germline, CDR1 is MNHEY, CDR2 SMNVEV (reference sequence). The CDR3 loop spans 18 amino acids. Losses at the gene ends were 6 bases for V and 3 bases for J; bases not matched to a gene: 18. CDR3 region: CASSPLGRHNRGDTEAFF. The CDR3 nucleotides read TGTGCCAGCAGCCCTCTCGGACGACATAACAGGGGGGACACTGAAGCTTTCTTT.

The gene calls are TRBV28 and TRBJ2-5; TRBD1 agrees at 7 bases. Germline-derived CDR1 and CDR2 are MDHEN and SYDVKM. The V and J ends lost 11 bases and 5 bases, in that order; junction bases with no gene match: 11. This CDR3 has 13 amino acids. The CDR3 coding sequence is TGTGCCGCACGGACAGGAGTGGAGGAGACCCAGTACTTC. This sequence encodes CAARTGVEETQYF.

CDR3 sequence: CASGLVETGGVNTQYF. The DNA of the CDR3 is TGTGCTAGTGGTTTGGTCGAGACAGGGGGAGTAAATACGCAGTATTTT. The gene calls are TRBV12-5 and TRBJ2-3; 9 bases line up with TRBD1. This CDR3 has 16 residues. V shed 0 bases and J 7 bases; nucleotides not matched to a gene: 8. In germline, CDR1 is LGHNT, CDR2 FRNRAP. Complete variable domain (other parts from reference TRBV12-5 and TRBJ2-3): DARVTQTPRHKVTEMGQEVTMRCQPILGHNTVFWYRQTMMQGLELLAYFRNRAPLDDSGMPKDRFSAEMPDATLATLKIQPSEPRDSAVYFCASGLVETGGVNTQYFGPGTRLTVL.

The rearrangement joins TRBV30 to TRBJ1-6; a possible D gene is TRBD1 (5 bases). V was clipped by 4 bases and J by 0 bases, with 10 bases between them. The CDR3 is 15 amino acids. CDR1 GTSNPN and CDR2 SVGIG come from the germline V gene (reference sequence). CDR3 residues: CAWKPGSSYNSPLHF. CDR3 DNA: TGTGCCTGGAAACCAGGGAGCTCCTATAATTCACCCCTCCACTTT. Filled out from reference TRBV30 and TRBJ1-6, the complete variable domain reads SQTIHQWPATLVQPVGSPLSLECTVEGTSNPNLYWYRQAAGRGLQLLFYSVGIGQISSEVPQNLSASRPQDRQFILSSKKLLLSDSGFYLCAWKPGSSYNSPLHFGNGTRLTVT.

V gene TRBV5-1 combines with J gene TRBJ2-3; D unresolved. This CDR3 region has 15 residues. Germline V CDR1 and CDR2: SGHRS, YFSETQ. V dropped 5 bases and J dropped 2 bases, with 15 bases sitting between them. CDR3 nucleotides: TGCGCCAGCAGTATCAACCCAGGAATCACAGATACGCAGTATTTT. Translation gives CASSINPGITDTQYF.

The chain recombines TRBV28 with TRBJ2-3; D not resolved. CDR3 length: 10 residues. The V end lost 6 bases, the J end lost 7 bases, and 5 bases lay between the germline ends. CDR1 and CDR2 from the germline V gene are MDHEN and SYDVKM. DNA of the CDR3: TGTGCCAGCAGAGGGTATACGCAGTATTTT. Encoded protein: CASRGYTQYF.

The V and J genes are TRBV5-1 and TRBJ2-7; TRBD1 agrees at 7 bases. CDR3 length: 13 residues. Germline-derived CDR1 and CDR2 are SGHRS and YFSETQ. V shed 3 bases and J 7 bases; nucleotides not matched to a gene: 7. DNA for the CDR3: TGCGCCAGCAGCTCTGACAGGGTGGGGGAGCAGTACTTC. It yields the protein CASSSDRVGEQYF.

The V gene is TRBV7-2, the J gene TRBJ1-2; tentatively, D is TRBD1 (5 bases). Trimming left V 5 bases short and J 3 bases short, with 13 bases between. The CDR3 totals 14 residues. Per germline, CDR1 SGHTA and CDR2 FQGNSA. The CDR3 reads CASSKGTDYYGYTF. In DNA form, the CDR3 reads TGTGCCAGCAGCAAAGGGACGGATTACTATGGCTACACCTTC.

The chain joins TRBV18 to TRBJ2-1; D is unclear. Germline CDR1 and CDR2: KGHSH and LQKENI. The CDR3 is 12 amino acids. Trimming cost V 3 bases and J 7 bases, with 7 bases left between them. In DNA, the CDR3 is TGTGCCAGCTCACCGGGTTGGAATGAGCAGTTCTTC. This codes for CASSPGWNEQFF.

The rearrangement joins TRBV5-4 to TRBJ1-3; D gene uncertain. Germline CDR1 reads SGHNT; CDR2 reads YYREEE (reference sequence). Deletions cut 5 bases from V and 0 bases from J, with 15 bases between. The CDR3 is made up of 16 amino acids. CDR3 sequence (DNA): TGTGCCAGCAGTCGTGGGCCCCATCCCTCTGGAAACACCATATATTTT. It translates to CASSRGPHPSGNTIYF.

The genes are TRBV28 and TRBJ1-6; 9 bases are shared with TRBD1. V was clipped by 7 bases and J by 10 bases; unmatched bases: 14. The CDR3 covers 16 residues. Germline CDR1 and CDR2: MDHEN and SYDVKM. For the CDR3, the DNA is TGTGCCAGCATCACGGGACAGGGACAGGGTGCCTCACCCCTCCACTTT. This codes for CASITGQGQGASPLHF.

This clone was seen once. The chain uses TRBV3-1 (or the pseudogene TRBV3-2) and TRBJ2-7, with TRBD1 as a possible D gene (6 bases). CDR3 size: 13 residues. The V gene's germline CDR1 is LGHDT and CDR2 YNNKEL (reference sequence). Trimming took 5 bases from V and 3 from J, leaving 11 bases between them. CDR3 in amino acids: CASSYSQGYEQYF. In DNA form, the CDR3 reads TGTGCCAGCAGCTACTCACAGGGCTACGAGCAGTACTTC.

This chain links TRBV7-2 with TRBJ2-5, with 10 bases that match TRBD2. Germline CDR1 reads SGHTA; CDR2 reads FQGNSA. CDR3 length: 16 amino acids. Unmatched junction bases numbered 7, after V lost 5 bases and J lost 1 base. CDR3 residues: CASSIIAGGVQETQYF. CDR3 coding DNA: TGTGCCAGCAGCATAATAGCGGGGGGAGTCCAAGAGACCCAGTACTTC.

As to this clone: Additional DNA sequences in this sample encode the identical CDR3. J is TRBJ2-3 and V is TRBV7-9; no definite D call. The germline V gene has CDR1 SEHNR and CDR2 FQNEAQ (reference sequence). V was pared by 4 bases and J by 1 base, with 9 bases between. The CDR3 is made up of 14 amino acids. CDR3 residues: CASSSRVGTDTQYF. CDR3 nucleotide sequence: TGTGCCAGCAGCTCTAGAGTAGGCACAGATACGCAGTATTTT.

This clone occurred a few times. J is TRBJ1-1 and V is TRBV12-3 or TRBV12-4; 9 bases fit TRBD1. The CDR3 length is 13 residues. Unmatched junction bases numbered 1, after V lost 5 bases and J lost 3 bases. CDR3 residues: CASSTGGYTEAFF. The CDR3 nucleotides are TGTGCCAGCAGTACAGGGGGCTACACTGAAGCTTTCTTT.

The chain uses TRBV5-1 and TRBJ2-5; no reliable D call. This CDR3 spans 14 amino acids. Trimming cost V 4 bases and J 1 base, with 11 bases left between them. Per germline, CDR1 SGHRS and CDR2 YFSETQ. The CDR3: CASSIFGPQETQYF. CDR3 sequence (DNA): TGCGCCAGCAGCATATTCGGTCCCCAAGAGACCCAGTACTTC.

The chain is built from TRBV30 and TRBJ1-1; 7 nucleotides line up with TRBD1. Germline assignment: CDR1 GTSNPN and CDR2 SVGIG (reference sequence). With 2 bases clipped from V and 7 bases from J, the junction kept 1 base outside the gene matches. The CDR3 loop spans 11 amino acids. CDR3 coding DNA: TGTGCCTGGAGTAGACAGGGTGAAGCTTTCTTT. Encoded protein: CAWSRQGEAFF.

J is TRBJ1-3 and V is TRBV7-9; D is unresolved. Germline CDR1 and CDR2: SEHNR and FQNEAQ (reference sequence). The CDR3 totals 12 residues. The ends were cut back, 0 bases at V and 3 bases at J, with 0 bases in the middle. CDR3: CASSLAGNTIYF. The CDR3 DNA is TGTGCCAGCAGCTTAGCTGGAAACACCATATATTTT.

This chain joins TRBV7-2 and TRBJ1-1, with 8 bases identical to TRBD1. CDR1 is SGHTA, CDR2 FQGNSA, per germline. V gave up 3 bases and J gave up 4 bases; unmatched junction bases: 4. The CDR3 extends over 14 amino acids. The CDR3 DNA sequence: TGTGCCAGCAGCTTGAACAGGGGGGCCACTGAAGCTTTCTTT. This encodes CASSLNRGATEAFF. Together with reference TRBV7-2 and TRBJ1-1, the CDR3 gives the full variable domain: GAGVSQSPSNKVTEKGKDVELRCDPISGHTALYWYRQSLGQGLEFLIYFQGNSAPDKSGLPSDRFSAERTGGSVSTLTIQRTQQEDSAVYLCASSLNRGATEAFFGQGTRLTVV.

In DNA form, the CDR3 reads TGTGCCAGCAGTTACTCGACTAGCGGGGGGTACGAGCAGTACTTC. This encodes CASSYSTSGGYEQYF. This sequence joins TRBV6-5 and TRBJ2-7; 13 bases fit TRBD2. CDR1 and CDR2 from the germline V gene are MNHEY and SVGAGI. The CDR3 is 15 residues long. Trimming cost V 0 bases and J 4 bases; bases outside gene matches: 0.

V usage is TRBV30 and J usage is TRBJ1-3; D is uncertain. V was pared by 3 bases and J by 4 bases, with 7 bases between. Per germline, CDR1 GTSNPN and CDR2 SVGIG (reference sequence). This CDR3 contains 12 residues. In DNA form, the CDR3 reads TGTGCCTGGAGGTTTGGCGGAAACACCATATATTTT. Its protein is CAWRFGGNTIYF.

CDR3 in amino acids: CASSYFQFNYGYTF. In DNA, the CDR3 is TGTGCCAGCAGTTACTTCCAGTTTAACTATGGCTACACCTTC. The V call is TRBV6-2 or TRBV6-3, the J call TRBJ1-2; D gene unclear. The V end was cut by 1 base, the J end by 1 base, with 7 bases between. CDR3 length: 14 amino acids. Germline V gene lookup returns CDR1 MNHEY and CDR2 SVGEGT.